This passage covers 16 T cell receptor beta chains from one sample sequenced in a study of identical twins. TCRdb re-called the 5' RACE reads through MiXCR, storing one row per CDR3 protein. This sample yields nearly 900,000 distinct CDR3 sequences, of which roughly an eighth are seen a single time; around 1.6% belongs to the top ten. These data were also reused for a study on yellow fever vaccine responses in identical twins.

The sequenced material came from PBMCs. The receptors come from a woman in her late teens or twenties in good health.

In its sample, this clonotype was seen a few times. J is TRBJ2-3 and V is TRBV20-1; no definite D call. This CDR3 spans 15 amino acids. V lost 0 bases and J 2 bases, leaving 12 bases between the germline ends. CDR1 and CDR2 from the germline V gene are DFQATT and SNEGSKA (reference sequence). The CDR3, as DNA: TGCAGTGCTAGAGAGGGCGCTCTCTTCACAGATACGCAGTATTTT. This sequence encodes CSAREGALFTDTQYF.

The chain employs TRBV18 and TRBJ1-6, with 9 bases lining up with TRBD1. CDR3 length: 14 amino acids. Germline trimming cut 5 bases from V and 7 bases from J; bases unmatched to any gene: 3. The germline gives CDR1 KGHSH, CDR2 LQKENI. The CDR3 here is CASSNTGGNSPLHF. In DNA, the CDR3 is TGTGCCAGCTCAAATACAGGGGGCAATTCACCCCTCCACTTT.

This clonotype was seen a few times. The chain links TRBV7-3 to TRBJ2-2; TRBD1 matches at 7 bases. CDR3 length: 17 amino acids. Germline V gives CDR1 SGHTA, CDR2 FQGTGA. With 2 bases clipped from V and 5 bases from J, the junction kept 11 bases outside the gene matches. The CDR3 region is CASSLVAVQGSTGELFF. The CDR3 DNA follows: TGTGCCAGCAGCTTAGTCGCTGTACAGGGGAGTACCGGGGAGCTGTTTTTT.

V and J are TRBV12-3 or TRBV12-4 and TRBJ2-5; 8 bases are a match to TRBD1. The trim removed 7 bases at V and 4 bases at J, leaving 11 bases unmatched. CDR3 length equals 15 residues. CDR3 in DNA: TGTGCCAGCACCCCTCGCGCAGGGGGCACAGAGACCCAGTACTTC. This codes for CASTPRAGGTETQYF.

In this sample, this clonotype turned up many times. V usage is TRBV7-9 and J usage is TRBJ2-5, with D hard to call. V was shortened by 1 base and J by 5 bases, with 17 bases between the two germline ends. This CDR3 comprises 16 residues. In germline, CDR1 is SEHNR, CDR2 FQNEAQ (reference sequence). The CDR3: CASSLGTASPRETQYF. CDR3 bases: TGTGCCAGCAGCTTAGGAACAGCAAGCCCCAGGGAGACCCAGTACTTC.

V and J are TRBV7-9 and TRBJ2-5, with D possibly matching TRBD1 (5 bases). Germline V gene lookup returns CDR1 SEHNR and CDR2 FQNEAQ (reference sequence). Trimming removed 5 bases from V and 2 bases from J, with 15 bases in between. The CDR3 runs 15 residues. CDR3 loop: CASSHPWGEQETQYF. DNA for the CDR3: TGTGCCAGCAGCCACCCATGGGGCGAGCAAGAGACCCAGTACTTC. The whole variable domain, filled in from reference TRBV7-9 and TRBJ2-5, reads DTGVSQNPRHKITKRGQNVTFRCDPISEHNRLYWYRQTLGQGPEFLTYFQNEAQLEKSRLLSDRFSAERPKGSFSTLEIQRTEQGDSAMYLCASSHPWGEQETQYFGPGTRLLVL.

This clonotype was detected many times. The chain links TRBV28 to TRBJ1-1; no definite D call. V was pared by 5 bases and J by 4 bases, with 17 bases between. The CDR3 loop spans 15 amino acids. Per the germline V gene, CDR1 is MDHEN and CDR2 is SYDVKM. The CDR3 loop is CASSLTLGYGTEAFF. The DNA of the CDR3 is TGTGCCAGCAGTCTCACCCTAGGGTACGGCACTGAAGCTTTCTTT.

This chain joins TRBV9 and TRBJ2-2; D possibly corresponds to TRBD2 (6 bases). Trimming removed 3 bases from V and 1 base from J, with 7 bases in between. CDR3 size: 14 residues. Per germline, CDR1 SGDLS and CDR2 YYNGEE. The CDR3 reads CASSGDLNTGELFF. In DNA, the CDR3 is TGTGCCAGCAGCGGGGACTTGAACACCGGGGAGCTGTTTTTT.

This sequence joins TRBV5-1 and TRBJ2-1, with D tentatively TRBD2 (6 bases). The CDR3 loop spans 16 amino acids. Germline CDR1 is SGHRS and CDR2 is YFSETQ. V was clipped by 6 bases and J by 2 bases, with 18 bases between them. DNA for the CDR3: TGCGCCAGCACCCGGGACTGGGACGATCCCTACAATGAGCAGTTCTTC. It translates to CASTRDWDDPYNEQFF.

This clonotype has only a few counts. The chain carries TRBV28 and TRBJ1-5, with 8 bases fitting TRBD1. V gave up 6 bases and J gave up 0 bases; unmatched junction bases: 13. Germline-derived CDR1 and CDR2 are MDHEN and SYDVKM. CDR3 size: 18 residues. This CDR3 reads CASRGDRRGVYSNQPQHF. CDR3 bases: TGTGCCAGCAGGGGGGACAGGAGGGGGGTTTATAGCAATCAGCCCCAGCATTTT.

The V gene is TRBV27, the J gene TRBJ2-2; D call uncertain. Trimming took off 7 bases at V and 2 bases at J, with 11 bases between the two ends. The CDR3 covers 14 residues. From germline, CDR1 is MNHEY and CDR2 SMNVEV (reference sequence). In DNA, the CDR3 is TGTGCCAGCATAGGGCATAGTAACACCGGGGAGCTGTTTTTT. It yields the protein CASIGHSNTGELFF.

In its sample, this clonotype was seen a few times. V gene TRBV24-1 combines with J gene TRBJ2-3, with 8 positions matching TRBD2. The ends lost 4 bases at V and 5 bases at J; junction bases unmatched: 10. The CDR3 sequence is 16 residues long. Germline V gene sequence: CDR1 KGHDR, CDR2 SFDVKD. The CDR3 reads CATSDLKAGELDTQYF. CDR3 coding DNA: TGTGCCACCAGTGACCTCAAAGCGGGAGAACTAGATACGCAGTATTTT.

This clonotype showed up just a few times. V and J are TRBV15 and TRBJ2-3; 7 bases fit TRBD1. V was clipped by 4 bases and J by 0 bases; unmatched bases: 4. This CDR3 comprises 15 residues. The germline CDR1 and CDR2 sequences are LNHNV and YYDKDF (reference sequence). As DNA, the CDR3 is TGTGCCACCAGCAATGAGGGGGCCAGCACAGATACGCAGTATTTT. Protein sequence: CATSNEGASTDTQYF. Combining the CDR3 with reference TRBV15 and TRBJ2-3 gives the whole variable domain DAMVIQNPRYQVTQFGKPVTLSCSQTLNHNVMYWYQQKSSQAPKLLFHYYDKDFNNEADTPDNFQSRRPNTSFCFLDIRSPGLGDTAMYLCATSNEGASTDTQYFGPGTRLTVL.

In its sample, this clonotype was seen a few times. The rearrangement uses TRBV29-1 and TRBJ2-3, with D possibly called TRBD1 or TRBD2 (5 bases each). Deletions cut 7 bases from V and 4 bases from J, with 15 bases between. Germline V gives CDR1 SQVTM, CDR2 ANQGSEA. There are 13 residues in the CDR3. CDR3 sequence: CSGGRGPPDTQYF. CDR3 DNA: TGCAGCGGCGGCCGGGGCCCACCAGATACGCAGTATTTT.

V usage is TRBV7-9 and J usage is TRBJ2-7; 7 nucleotides agree with TRBD1. CDR1 and CDR2 (germline): SEHNR, FQNEAQ (reference sequence). The V segment lost 5 bases and the J segment 3 bases; nucleotides outside the gene matches: 16. This CDR3 has 17 amino acids. CDR3 loop: CASSQTTQQGTGYEQYF. In nucleotides, the CDR3 is TGTGCCAGCAGCCAAACCACGCAACAGGGGACCGGCTACGAGCAGTACTTC.

The chain couples TRBV13 to TRBJ2-1; 7 nucleotides agree with TRBD1. The CDR3 is 14 residues long. Germline trimming cut 5 bases from V and 4 bases from J; bases unmatched to any gene: 5. The germline gives CDR1 PRHDT, CDR2 FYEKMQ (reference sequence). Here the CDR3 reads CASSPPTGYNEQFF. CDR3 coding DNA: TGTGCCAGCAGCCCACCGACAGGGTACAATGAGCAGTTCTTC.